The rows below give T cell receptor beta chains drawn from one sample of a study of CD8 T cells in ankylosing spondylitis. TCRdb analysed the 5' RACE reads with MiXCR anew, one entry per CDR3 protein. The data show approximately 200,000 distinct CDR3 sequences, 10% to 15% seen once. The sequenced material came from blood, either unsorted or a sorted T cell fraction (not recorded which). These receptors originate from a female donor with ankylosing spondylitis or in good health (not recorded which). CDR3s include the opening cysteine and the closing phenylalanine or tryptophan. D genes are given only for firm matches. Only some rows state a clone size, as once, few, many or a class for expanded clones.

>TRBJ2-1|few|TRBV12-3/TRBV12-4|15|TRBD2
CASSFQAGGLSEQFF
TGTGCCAGCAGTTTTCAAGCGGGAGGGCTGAGTGAGCAGTTCTTC
>TRBJ2-3|many|TRBV7-3|14|-
CASSLEQLTRTQYF
TGTGCCAGCAGCTTAGAGCAGCTCACACGTACGCAGTATTTT
>TRBJ2-2|many|TRBV2|15|TRBD2
CASRGRGSGTGELFF
TGTGCCAGCAGGGGGAGGGGATCAGGGACCGGGGAGCTGTTTTTT
>TRBJ2-3|-|TRBV29-1|11|-
CSVGPTDTQYF
TGCAGCGTTGGTCCGACAGATACGCAGTATTTT
>TRBJ1-6|many|TRBV28|14|TRBD1
CASKPGQGRGPLHF
TGTGCCAGCAAACCGGGACAGGGAAGGGGCCCCCTCCACTTT
>TRBJ1-1|many|TRBV9|14|TRBD1
CASSPPGQEAPAFF
TGTGCCAGCAGCCCGCCGGGACAGGAGGCGCCAGCTTTCTTT
>TRBJ1-1|many|TRBV19|16|TRBD1
CASSQGARRMNTEAFF
TGTGCCAGTAGCCAGGGGGCTAGGCGTATGAACACTGAAGCTTTCTTT
>TRBJ2-7|few|TRBV10-3|12|-
CAISESIPEQYF
TGTGCCATCAGTGAGTCGATCCCGGAACAGTACTTC
>TRBJ2-1|many|TRBV9|15|TRBD2
CASSVGLAGEGEQFF
TGTGCCAGCAGCGTGGGACTAGCGGGGGAAGGTGAGCAGTTCTTC
>TRBJ1-2|many|TRBV12-3/TRBV12-4|13|-
CASSLRTNYGYTF
TGTGCCAGCAGTTTGCGGACTAACTATGGCTACACCTTC
>TRBJ1-6|many|TRBV6-2/TRBV6-3|15|TRBD1
CASVNPGTGNSPLHF
TGTGCCAGCGTAAACCCCGGGACAGGGAATTCACCCCTCCACTTT
>TRBJ2-2|many|TRBV24-1|17|TRBD1
CATSDPGTGSATGELFF
TGTGCCACCAGTGACCCCGGGACAGGGTCGGCCACCGGGGAGCTGTTTTTT
>TRBJ2-4|many|TRBV12-3/TRBV12-4|15|-
CASSLTGAGANIQYF
TGTGCCAGCAGTCTCACTGGAGCGGGCGCCAACATTCAGTACTTC
>TRBJ2-5|few|TRBV5-1|17|TRBD1
CASSVGQGPPNQETQYF
TGCGCCAGCAGCGTGGGACAGGGCCCCCCCAACCAAGAGACCCAGTACTTC
>TRBJ2-7|many|TRBV18|14|TRBD2
CASSPLAGRYEQYF
TGTGCCAGCTCACCACTAGCGGGCCGCTACGAGCAGTACTTC
>TRBJ2-1|many|TRBV7-2|15|-
CASSLRRAGRNEQFF
TGTGCCAGCAGCTTACGCCGCGCTGGGCGCAATGAGCAGTTCTTC
>TRBJ2-3|many|TRBV20-1|16|-
CSARTFAGGSTDTQYF
TGCAGTGCTAGAACCTTCGCCGGGGGTAGCACAGATACGCAGTATTTT
>TRBJ2-3|many|TRBV7-9|16|TRBD1
CASSPNRGKNTDTQYF
TGTGCCAGCAGCCCCAACAGGGGGAAAAACACAGATACGCAGTATTTT
>TRBJ2-4|few|TRBV25-1|14|-
CASSDPGGRNIQYF
TGTGCCAGCAGTGATCCAGGGGGGAGAAACATTCAGTACTTC
>TRBJ2-1|-|TRBV27|14|-
CAGSLARGYNEQFF
TGTGCCGGCAGTTTAGCCCGGGGGTACAATGAGCAGTTCTTC
>TRBJ2-5|-|TRBV3-1|17|-
CASTQIRDGAARETQYF
TGTGCCTCCACCCAAATAAGGGATGGCGCCGCACGCGAGACCCAGTACTTC
>TRBJ2-7|-|TRBV7-2|13|-
CASGLSNSYEQYF
TGTGCCAGCGGCTTATCCAACTCCTACGAGCAGTACTTC
>TRBJ1-1|many|TRBV7-9|17|TRBD1
CASSLSTGGLRSTEAFF
TGTGCCAGCAGCTTATCAACAGGGGGCTTGCGTAGCACTGAAGCTTTCTTT
>TRBJ1-6|few|TRBV20-1|14|-
CSAKFGPEKSPLHF
TGCAGTGCTAAGTTTGGTCCCGAGAAATCACCCCTCCACTTT